Included here is one T cell receptor (beta chain) sequence, with context. The antigen is unknown. The CDR3 loop spans 15 amino acids. This entry is derived from a study of PD-1 blockade in classical Hodgkin lymphoma. General study findings and limits: What drove the repertoire differences, possibly disease activity or prior therapy, has not been defined. At baseline, newly diagnosed patients reportedly showed less TCR diversity than healthy donors.

Clones were sequenced by immunoSEQ multiplex PCR, and TCRdb holds only the in-frame ones, with some missing. This sample has 24,000 or so clones, with about 76% found just once. Every patient was affected by relapse after autologous stem cell transplantation, while exposure to brentuximab vedotin was not uniform. The sample here was peripheral blood mononuclear cells (PBMCs), taken before the second cycle of nivolumab. The sequence derives from a human donor with classical Hodgkin lymphoma. The rearrangement links TRBV21-1 to TRBJ2-3; TRBD1, the D gene given by the table, was not confirmed from the DNA. TRBV21-1 is a documented pseudogene. The DNA of the CDR3 is TGTGCCAGCAGCAAAAGACATCCATGCACAGATACGCAGTATTTT. It codes for CASSKRHPCTDTQYF.